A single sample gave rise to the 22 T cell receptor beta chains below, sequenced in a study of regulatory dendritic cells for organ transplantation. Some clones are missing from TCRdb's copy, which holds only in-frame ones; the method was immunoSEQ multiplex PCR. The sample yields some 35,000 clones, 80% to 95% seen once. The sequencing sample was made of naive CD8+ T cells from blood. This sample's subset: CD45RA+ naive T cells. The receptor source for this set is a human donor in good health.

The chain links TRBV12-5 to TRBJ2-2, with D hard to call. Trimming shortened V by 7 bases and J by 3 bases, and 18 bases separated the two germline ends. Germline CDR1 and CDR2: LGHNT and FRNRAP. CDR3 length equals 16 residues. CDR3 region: CASVRPGFKDTGELFF. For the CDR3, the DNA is TGTGCTAGTGTCCGGCCCGGGTTTAAAGACACCGGGGAGCTGTTTTTT. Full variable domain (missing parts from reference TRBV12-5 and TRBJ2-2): DARVTQTPRHKVTEMGQEVTMRCQPILGHNTVFWYRQTMMQGLELLAYFRNRAPLDDSGMPKDRFSAEMPDATLATLKIQPSEPRDSAVYFCASVRPGFKDTGELFFGEGSRLTVL.

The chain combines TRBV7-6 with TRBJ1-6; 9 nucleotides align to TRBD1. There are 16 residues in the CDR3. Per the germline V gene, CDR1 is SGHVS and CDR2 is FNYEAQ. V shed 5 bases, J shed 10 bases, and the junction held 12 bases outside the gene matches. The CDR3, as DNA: TGTGCCAGCAGCCCCACGGGACAGGGTTCAGAATCACCCCTCCACTTT. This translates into CASSPTGQGSESPLHF.

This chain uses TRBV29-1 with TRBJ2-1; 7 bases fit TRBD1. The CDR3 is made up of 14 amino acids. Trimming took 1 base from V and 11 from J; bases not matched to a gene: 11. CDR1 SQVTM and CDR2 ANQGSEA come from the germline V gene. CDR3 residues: CSVEAATGLWKQFF. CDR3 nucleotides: TGCAGCGTTGAAGCTGCGACAGGGCTTTGGAAGCAGTTCTTC.

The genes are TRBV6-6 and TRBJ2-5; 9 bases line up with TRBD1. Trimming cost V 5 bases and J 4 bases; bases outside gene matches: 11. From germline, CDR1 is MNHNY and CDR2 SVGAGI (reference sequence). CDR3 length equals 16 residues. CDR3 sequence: CASSKGETGGRETQYF. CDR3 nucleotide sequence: TGTGCCAGCAGTAAAGGAGAGACAGGGGGTCGAGAGACCCAGTACTTC.

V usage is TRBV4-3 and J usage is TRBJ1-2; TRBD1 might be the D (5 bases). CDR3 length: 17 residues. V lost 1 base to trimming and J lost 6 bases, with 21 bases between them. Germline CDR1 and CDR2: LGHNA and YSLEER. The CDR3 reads CASSQGREEGRKNGYTF. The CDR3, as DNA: TGCGCCAGCAGCCAAGGGAGGGAGGAGGGGAGAAAAAATGGCTACACCTTC.

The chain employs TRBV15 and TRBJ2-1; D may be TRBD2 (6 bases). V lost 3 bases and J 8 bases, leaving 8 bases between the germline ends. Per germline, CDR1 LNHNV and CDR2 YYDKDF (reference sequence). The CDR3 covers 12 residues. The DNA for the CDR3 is TGTGCCACCAGCAGGCCGGGGGATGAGCAGTTCTTC. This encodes CATSRPGDEQFF. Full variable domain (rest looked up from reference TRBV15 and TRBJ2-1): DAMVIQNPRYQVTQFGKPVTLSCSQTLNHNVMYWYQQKSSQAPKLLFHYYDKDFNNEADTPDNFQSRRPNTSFCFLDIRSPGLGDTAMYLCATSRPGDEQFFGPGTRLTVL.

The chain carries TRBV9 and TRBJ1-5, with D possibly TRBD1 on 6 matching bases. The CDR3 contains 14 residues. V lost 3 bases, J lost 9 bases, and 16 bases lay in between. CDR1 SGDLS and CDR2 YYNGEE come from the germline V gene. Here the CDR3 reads CASSGRGGERPQHF. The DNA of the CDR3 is TGTGCCAGCAGCGGCAGGGGAGGGGAGAGGCCCCAGCATTTT.

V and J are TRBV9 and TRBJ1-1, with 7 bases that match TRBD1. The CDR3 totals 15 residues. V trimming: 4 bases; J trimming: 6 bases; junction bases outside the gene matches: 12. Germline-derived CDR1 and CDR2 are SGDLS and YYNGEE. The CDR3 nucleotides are TGTGCCAGCAGCCCGGGACAGTGGGGGGTATCTGAAGCTTTCTTT. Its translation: CASSPGQWGVSEAFF.

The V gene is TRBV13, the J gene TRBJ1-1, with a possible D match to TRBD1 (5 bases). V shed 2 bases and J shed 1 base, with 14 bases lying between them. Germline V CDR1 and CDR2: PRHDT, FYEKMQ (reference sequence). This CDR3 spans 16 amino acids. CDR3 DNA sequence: TGTGCCAGCAGCTTATTCGCCGGCGGGGCGAACACTGAAGCTTTCTTT. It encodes CASSLFAGGANTEAFF.

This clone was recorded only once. CDR3 DNA sequence: TGTGCCAGCAGCTACCGGGACAGGGGGTCGGATACGCAGTATTTT. Translated: CASSYRDRGSDTQYF. The chain uses TRBV27 and TRBJ2-3; 11 bases map to TRBD1. The CDR3 runs to 15 residues. Per the germline V gene, CDR1 is MNHEY and CDR2 is SMNVEV (reference sequence). V trimming: 6 bases; J trimming: 6 bases; junction bases outside the gene matches: 8.

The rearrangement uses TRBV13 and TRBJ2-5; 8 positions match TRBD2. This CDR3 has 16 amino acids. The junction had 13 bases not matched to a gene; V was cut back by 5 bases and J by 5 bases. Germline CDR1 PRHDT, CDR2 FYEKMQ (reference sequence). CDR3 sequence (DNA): TGTGCCAGCAGCACGCAGGGATCGGGGGGGGTGGAGACCCAGTACTTC. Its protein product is CASSTQGSGGVETQYF.

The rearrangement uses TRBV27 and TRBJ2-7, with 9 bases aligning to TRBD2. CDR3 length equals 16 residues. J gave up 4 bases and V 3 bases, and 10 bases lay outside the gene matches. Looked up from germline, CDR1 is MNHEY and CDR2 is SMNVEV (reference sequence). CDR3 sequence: CASSLFASGMAYEQYF. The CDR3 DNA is TGTGCCAGCAGTTTGTTTGCTAGCGGGATGGCTTACGAGCAGTACTTC.

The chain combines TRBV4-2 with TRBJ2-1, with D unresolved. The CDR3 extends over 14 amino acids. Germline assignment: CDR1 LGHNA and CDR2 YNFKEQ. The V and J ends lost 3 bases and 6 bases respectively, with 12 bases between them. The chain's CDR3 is CASSHSLESNEQFF. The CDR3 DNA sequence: TGTGCCAGCAGCCACTCCTTAGAGAGCAATGAGCAGTTCTTC.

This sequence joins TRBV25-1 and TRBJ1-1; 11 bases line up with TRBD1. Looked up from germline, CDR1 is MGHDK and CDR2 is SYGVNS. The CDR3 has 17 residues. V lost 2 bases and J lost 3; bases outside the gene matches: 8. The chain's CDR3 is CASSEVGQGGEDTEAFF. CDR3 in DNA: TGTGCCAGCAGTGAAGTGGGACAGGGGGGGGAGGACACTGAAGCTTTCTTT.

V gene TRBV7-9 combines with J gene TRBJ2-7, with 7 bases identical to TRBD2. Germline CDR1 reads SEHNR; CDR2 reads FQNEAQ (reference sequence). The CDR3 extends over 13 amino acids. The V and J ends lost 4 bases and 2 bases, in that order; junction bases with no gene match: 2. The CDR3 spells CASSSREAYEQYF. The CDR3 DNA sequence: TGTGCCAGCAGCTCCCGGGAGGCCTACGAGCAGTACTTC.

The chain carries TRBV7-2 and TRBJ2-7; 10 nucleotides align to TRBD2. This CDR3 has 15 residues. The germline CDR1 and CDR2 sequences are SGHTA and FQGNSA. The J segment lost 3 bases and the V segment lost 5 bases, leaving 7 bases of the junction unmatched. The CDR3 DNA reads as TGTGCCAGCAGCGTAGACGCTAGCGGGAGCTACGAGCAGTACTTC. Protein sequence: CASSVDASGSYEQYF.

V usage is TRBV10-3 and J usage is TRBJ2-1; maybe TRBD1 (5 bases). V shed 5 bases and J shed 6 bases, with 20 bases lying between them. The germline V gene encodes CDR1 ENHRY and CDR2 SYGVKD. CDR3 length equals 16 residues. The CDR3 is CAISWGRDTTFNEQFF. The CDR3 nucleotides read TGTGCCATCAGTTGGGGCCGCGACACCACCTTCAATGAGCAGTTCTTC.

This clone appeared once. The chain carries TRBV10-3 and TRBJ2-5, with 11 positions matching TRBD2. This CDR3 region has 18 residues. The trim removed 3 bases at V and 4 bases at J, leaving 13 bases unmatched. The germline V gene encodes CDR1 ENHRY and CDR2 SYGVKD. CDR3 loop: CAISDSAVAGGRGETQYF. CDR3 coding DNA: TGTGCCATCAGTGACTCTGCGGTAGCGGGAGGGCGGGGAGAGACCCAGTACTTC.

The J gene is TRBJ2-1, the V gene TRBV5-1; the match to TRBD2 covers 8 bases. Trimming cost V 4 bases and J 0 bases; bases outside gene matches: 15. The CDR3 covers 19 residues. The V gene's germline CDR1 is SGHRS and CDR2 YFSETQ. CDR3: CASSGNPTSGSYSYNEQFF. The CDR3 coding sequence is TGCGCCAGCAGCGGAAACCCCACTAGCGGATCGTACTCCTACAATGAGCAGTTCTTC. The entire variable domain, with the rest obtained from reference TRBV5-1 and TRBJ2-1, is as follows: KAGVTQTPRYLIKTRGQQVTLSCSPISGHRSVSWYQQTPGQGLQFLFEYFSETQRNKGNFPGRFSGRQFSNSRSEMNVSTLELGDSALYLCASSGNPTSGSYSYNEQFFGPGTRLTVL.

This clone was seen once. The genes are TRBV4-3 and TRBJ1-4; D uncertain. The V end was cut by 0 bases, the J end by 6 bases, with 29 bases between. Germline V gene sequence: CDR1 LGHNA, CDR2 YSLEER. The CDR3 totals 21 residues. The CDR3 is CASSQDGWFGDIDAMDEKLFF. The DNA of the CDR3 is TGCGCCAGCAGCCAAGATGGGTGGTTCGGGGATATAGATGCGATGGATGAAAAACTGTTTTTT.

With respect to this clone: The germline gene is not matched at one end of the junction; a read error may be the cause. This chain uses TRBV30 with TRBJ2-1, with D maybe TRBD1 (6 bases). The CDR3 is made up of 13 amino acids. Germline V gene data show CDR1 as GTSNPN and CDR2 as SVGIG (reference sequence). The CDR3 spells CAWSPFRDNSVLF. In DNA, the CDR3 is TGTGCCTGGAGTCCTTTCCGGGACAACAGCGTCCTCTTC.

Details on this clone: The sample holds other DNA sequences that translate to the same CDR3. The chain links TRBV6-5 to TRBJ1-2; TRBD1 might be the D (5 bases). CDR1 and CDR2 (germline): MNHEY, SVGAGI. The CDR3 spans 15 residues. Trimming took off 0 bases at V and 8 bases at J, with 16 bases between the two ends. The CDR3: CASSYSPGNHKGYTF. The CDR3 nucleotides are TGTGCCAGCAGTTACTCTCCAGGGAATCATAAAGGCTACACCTTC.